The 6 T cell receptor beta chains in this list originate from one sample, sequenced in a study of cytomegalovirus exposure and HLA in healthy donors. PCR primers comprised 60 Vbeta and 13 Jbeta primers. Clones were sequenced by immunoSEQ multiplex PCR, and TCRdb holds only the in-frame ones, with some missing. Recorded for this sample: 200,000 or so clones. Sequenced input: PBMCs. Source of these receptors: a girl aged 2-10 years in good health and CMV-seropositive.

This CDR3 is CAIRLRTGPNYGYTF. For the CDR3, the DNA is TGTGCCATCAGGCTAAGGACAGGGCCTAACTATGGCTACACCTTC. The genes are TRBV10-3 and TRBJ1-2, with 8 bases lining up with TRBD1. This CDR3 is 15 amino acids long. With V trimmed by 6 bases and J by 0 bases, 6 bases remained unmatched. CDR1 and CDR2 (germline): ENHRY, SYGVKD.

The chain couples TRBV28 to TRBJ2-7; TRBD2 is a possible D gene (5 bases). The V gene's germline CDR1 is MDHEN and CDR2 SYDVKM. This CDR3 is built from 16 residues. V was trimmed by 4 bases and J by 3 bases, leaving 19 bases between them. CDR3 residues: CASSYTEGQPFYEQYF. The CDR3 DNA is TGTGCCAGCAGTTACACAGAGGGCCAGCCGTTCTACGAGCAGTACTTC.

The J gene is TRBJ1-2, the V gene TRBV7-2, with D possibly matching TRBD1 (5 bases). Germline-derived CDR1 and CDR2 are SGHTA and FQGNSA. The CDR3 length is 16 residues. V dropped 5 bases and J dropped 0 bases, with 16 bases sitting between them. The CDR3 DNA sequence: TGTGCCAGCAGCCCAGGGTGGCGACAAGCTAACTATGGCTACACCTTC. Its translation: CASSPGWRQANYGYTF.

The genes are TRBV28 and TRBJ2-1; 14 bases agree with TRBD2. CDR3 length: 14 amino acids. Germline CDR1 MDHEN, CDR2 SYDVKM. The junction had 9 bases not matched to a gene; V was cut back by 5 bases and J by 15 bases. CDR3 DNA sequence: TGTGCCAGCAGTCTCCGACTAGCGGGAGGGCCTGGGTTCTTC. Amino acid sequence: CASSLRLAGGPGFF.

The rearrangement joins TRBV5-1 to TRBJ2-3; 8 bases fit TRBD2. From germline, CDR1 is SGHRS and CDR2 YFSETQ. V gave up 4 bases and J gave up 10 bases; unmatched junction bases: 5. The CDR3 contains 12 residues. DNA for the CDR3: TGCGCCAGCAGCGGGACTAGTTCGGCGCAGTATTTT. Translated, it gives CASSGTSSAQYF. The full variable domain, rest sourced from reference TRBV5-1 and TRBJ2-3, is KAGVTQTPRYLIKTRGQQVTLSCSPISGHRSVSWYQQTPGQGLQFLFEYFSETQRNKGNFPGRFSGRQFSNSRSEMNVSTLELGDSALYLCASSGTSSAQYFGPGTRLTVL.

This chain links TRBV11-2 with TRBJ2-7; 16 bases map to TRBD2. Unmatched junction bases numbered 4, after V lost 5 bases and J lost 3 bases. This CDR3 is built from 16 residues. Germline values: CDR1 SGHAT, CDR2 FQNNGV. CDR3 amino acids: CASSPGTSGRVYEQYF. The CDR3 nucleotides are TGTGCCAGCAGCCCCGGGACTAGCGGGAGGGTCTACGAGCAGTACTTC.